The rows below give T cell receptor beta chains drawn from one sample of a study of shared clonotypes between healthy human individuals. Generated by immunoSEQ multiplex PCR, the TCRdb table keeps only in-frame clones and is missing some. The repertoire includes around 690,000 clones, roughly 88% of them detected once, and more than 30% sits in the top ten. Sequencing used memory CD8+ T cells from PBMCs. The receptors originated from a man between 18 and 29 years old in good health. Some clones in this sample may be carry-over from other donors' samples. CDR3s include the opening cysteine and the closing phenylalanine or tryptophan. D genes are given only for firm matches. Size tells how often a clone was seen (once, few, many) or the class of an expanded clone, and some rows leave it out.

d_gene	v_gene	j_gene	abundance	CDR3nt	CDR3aa
.	TRBV28	TRBJ2-5	.	TGTGCCAGCAGCATGCTGTCCGAGACCCAGTACTTC	CASSMLSETQYF
.	TRBV9	TRBJ2-1	.	TGTGCCAGCAGCGTAGATTTGGCGATCCCAGGGGATGAGCAGTTCTTC	CASSVDLAIPGDEQFF
TRBD1	TRBV9	TRBJ2-5	.	TGTGCCAGCAGCGCCCAGGGGGCGAGGGAGACCCAGTACTTC	CASSAQGARETQYF
TRBD2	TRBV4-3	TRBJ2-2	.	TGCGCCAGCAGCCAGATGTGGCTAGCGGGAGCCGGGGAGCTGTTTTTT	CASSQMWLAGAGELFF
.	TRBV27	TRBJ1-1	.	TGTGCCAGCAGCATCTCAAAGGGGACTGAAGCTTTCTTT	CASSISKGTEAFF
TRBD1	TRBV27	TRBJ2-1	many	TGTGCCAGCAGTTATTCCGGGACAGAAGCCTACAATGAGCAGTTCTTC	CASSYSGTEAYNEQFF
TRBD1	TRBV7-9	TRBJ1-2	once	TGTGCCAGCAGCTTAACCGGGACAGTTCTTGGCTACACCTTC	CASSLTGTVLGYTF
.	TRBV15	TRBJ2-1	.	TGTGCCACCAGCAGCCGACAGCTGTACAATGAGCAGTTCTTC	CATSSRQLYNEQFF
TRBD1	TRBV6-6	TRBJ2-7	.	TGTGCCAGCGAGGGACAGGGGGTCGAGCAGTACTTC	CASEGQGVEQYF
.	TRBV13	TRBJ2-1	.	TGTGCCAGCAGCCTCCCCTCCGCTGAGGGATACAATGAGCAGTTCTTC	CASSLPSAEGYNEQFF